This passage covers 16 T cell receptor beta chains from one sample sequenced in a study of OX40 agonist ivuxolimab in advanced cancers. The repertoire was sequenced with immunoSEQ multiplex PCR; TCRdb's copy has only in-frame clones and lacks some. In the table there are 55,000 to 65,000 clones, around 83% of which are singletons. The sequenced sample was CD4+ or CD8+ T cells sorted from blood, obtained in a trial of the OX40 agonist ivuxolimab. The source of these receptors is an adult with an advanced solid tumor such as melanoma, head and neck, liver or kidney cancer.

The chain joins TRBV6-1 to TRBJ1-1; D call uncertain. V lost 0 bases to trimming and J lost 1 base, with 9 bases between them. CDR1 is MNHNS, CDR2 SASEGT, per germline. This CDR3 spans 15 amino acids. The CDR3 is CASSEAKSTNTEAFF. The CDR3, as DNA: TGTGCCAGCAGTGAAGCCAAGTCAACGAACACTGAAGCTTTCTTT.

The rearrangement links TRBV30 to TRBJ2-1, with a weak D call TRBD1 (5 bases). Germline assignment: CDR1 GTSNPN and CDR2 SVGIG (reference sequence). The CDR3 has 12 residues. The V end was cut by 4 bases, the J end by 9 bases, with 13 bases between. The CDR3 coding sequence is TGTGCCTGGATGGCAGGGCTAGGTGAGCAGTTCTTC. Its protein is CAWMAGLGEQFF.

The gene calls are TRBV4-3 and TRBJ1-1; D call uncertain. V was trimmed by 3 bases and J by 2 bases, leaving 10 bases between them. The CDR3 is made up of 14 amino acids. Germline CDR1 is LGHNA and CDR2 is YSLEER. The CDR3, as DNA: TGCGCCAGCAGCCAGACTACAGAAAACACTGAAGCTTTCTTT. Its protein is CASSQTTENTEAFF.

The V gene is TRBV10-1, the J gene TRBJ1-5; D remains unclear. CDR3 size: 13 residues. Looked up from germline, CDR1 is WNHNN and CDR2 is SYGVQD (reference sequence). Between the trimmed V and J ends, which lost 7 bases and 7 bases, there was a span of 14 bases. The CDR3 sequence is CASNRPRGQPQHF. The CDR3 coding sequence is TGCGCCAGCAATAGACCCAGAGGGCAGCCCCAGCATTTT.

The genes are TRBV30 and TRBJ1-3; tentative D call: TRBD1 (5 bases). This CDR3 is built from 13 residues. The germline gives CDR1 GTSNPN, CDR2 SVGIG (reference sequence). V shed 4 bases and J shed 0 bases, with 7 bases lying between them. Here the CDR3 DNA reads TGTGCCTGGAACCAGGGCTCTGGAAACACCATATATTTT. This gives the protein CAWNQGSGNTIYF.

V and J are TRBV7-8 and TRBJ2-3, with 7 bases fitting TRBD2. Losses at the gene ends were 5 bases for V and 4 bases for J; bases not matched to a gene: 12. In germline, CDR1 is SGHVS, CDR2 FQNEAQ. The CDR3 totals 16 residues. Here the CDR3 DNA reads TGTGCCAGCAGCCGGGGGAGGGAGGCGGGCGCAGATACGCAGTATTTT. Encoded protein: CASSRGREAGADTQYF.

The rearrangement joins TRBV28 to TRBJ1-1; TRBD1 might be the D (5 bases). The CDR3 has 13 residues. The V gene lost 9 bases and the J gene lost 6 bases, with 17 bases spanning the gap. CDR1 is MDHEN and CDR2 is SYDVKM in the germline V gene. CDR3 sequence: CASQLGGEPEAFF. The CDR3 bases are TGTGCCAGTCAGTTGGGGGGGGAACCTGAAGCTTTCTTT.

The chain carries TRBV10-3 and TRBJ2-1; tentatively, D is TRBD1 or TRBD2 (5 bases each). This CDR3 comprises 17 residues. Germline CDR1 ENHRY, CDR2 SYGVKD. The germline V and J ends were trimmed by 5 bases and 9 bases, with 26 bases remaining between them. CDR3 sequence reads: CAISSTAEASLAGEQFF. The CDR3 DNA reads TGTGCCATCAGTTCGACAGCGGAGGCCTCCCTCGCGGGTGAGCAGTTCTTC.

The chain joins TRBV14 to TRBJ2-7; D call uncertain. Germline loops: CDR1 SGHDN, CDR2 FVKESK. Trimming removed 2 bases at V and 9 bases at J, with 14 bases between. The CDR3 runs 13 residues. CDR3 sequence (DNA): TGTGCCAGCAGCCAAAACTCGAAGGGCAGGCAGTACTTC. Its protein product is CASSQNSKGRQYF. Full variable domain (outside the CDR3, taken from reference TRBV14 and TRBJ2-7): EAGVTQFPSHSVIEKGQTVTLRCDPISGHDNLYWYRRVMGKEIKFLLHFVKESKQDESGMPNNRFLAERTGGTYSTLKVQPAELEDSGVYFCASSQNSKGRQYFGPGTRLTVT.

The genes are TRBV5-1 and TRBJ2-1, with 12 bases fitting TRBD2. Per the germline V gene, CDR1 is SGHRS and CDR2 is YFSETQ. Germline trimming cut 0 bases from V and 10 bases from J; bases unmatched to any gene: 8. CDR3 length: 16 residues. In nucleotides, the CDR3 is TGCGCCAGCAGCTTGGCCGACCTAGCGGGAGGGGGGGAGCAGTTCTTC. Translated, it gives CASSLADLAGGGEQFF.

The DNA for the CDR3 is TGCGCCAGCAGCTTGGGCGGGGTCGGGGCTGAAGCTTTCTTT. It yields the protein CASSLGGVGAEAFF. This chain links TRBV5-1 with TRBJ1-1, with D unresolved. CDR3 size: 14 residues. Germline V gene sequence: CDR1 SGHRS, CDR2 YFSETQ. The germline V and J ends were trimmed by 0 bases and 6 bases, with 12 bases remaining between them.

V gene TRBV6-5 combines with J gene TRBJ1-2; D remains unclear. Deletions cut 4 bases from V and 6 bases from J, with 21 bases between. Germline V CDR1 and CDR2: MNHEY, SVGAGI. The length of the CDR3 is 16 residues. CDR3 protein: CASSSPFLGVSDGYTF. The CDR3 nucleotides are TGTGCCAGCAGTTCCCCATTCTTAGGAGTTTCGGATGGCTACACCTTC.

The chain employs TRBV7-3 and TRBJ2-6; a possible D gene is TRBD2 (5 bases). The CDR3 contains 15 residues. Germline CDR1 is SGHTA and CDR2 is FQGTGA. The germline V and J ends were trimmed by 2 bases and 3 bases, with 8 bases remaining between them. CDR3 bases: TGTGCCAGCAGCTTATCCGGGATTGGGGCCAACGTCCTGACTTTC. Translation: CASSLSGIGANVLTF.

This clone was observed once. The rearrangement joins TRBV7-9 to TRBJ1-5, with 9 positions matching TRBD1. Germline CDR1 SEHNR, CDR2 FQNEAQ (reference sequence). The trim removed 5 bases at V and 6 bases at J, leaving 8 bases unmatched. The CDR3 is 15 amino acids. The CDR3 loop is CASSEGTGWGQPQHF. The DNA of the CDR3 is TGTGCCAGCAGCGAGGGGACAGGGTGGGGTCAGCCCCAGCATTTT. The whole variable domain, filled in from reference TRBV7-9 and TRBJ1-5, reads DTGVSQNPRHKITKRGQNVTFRCDPISEHNRLYWYRQTLGQGPEFLTYFQNEAQLEKSRLLSDRFSAERPKGSFSTLEIQRTEQGDSAMYLCASSEGTGWGQPQHFGDGTRLSIL.

The chain carries TRBV7-3 and TRBJ2-1; 12 bases agree with TRBD2. J was trimmed by 10 bases and V by 4 bases; bases with no gene match: 11. CDR1 is SGHTA, CDR2 FQGTGA, per germline. The CDR3 runs to 16 residues. CDR3 region: CASSSRRLAGVEEQFF. For the CDR3, the DNA is TGTGCCAGCAGCTCTCGACGACTAGCGGGAGTGGAGGAGCAGTTCTTC. The full variable domain, with the rest looked up from reference TRBV7-3 and TRBJ2-1, is GAGVSQTPSNKVTEKGKYVELRCDPISGHTALYWYRQSLGQGPEFLIYFQGTGAADDSGLPNDRFFAVRPEGSVSTLKIQRTERGDSAVYLCASSSRRLAGVEEQFFGPGTRLTVL.

CDR3 protein: CASSLEGSNQPQHF. The CDR3 DNA follows: TGTGCCAGCAGCTTAGAAGGCTCCAATCAGCCCCAGCATTTT. The chain joins TRBV5-6 to TRBJ1-5; D gene unclear. This CDR3 spans 14 amino acids. Germline lookup yields CDR1 SGHDT and CDR2 YYEEEE. V lost 2 bases, J lost 3 bases, and 9 bases lay in between.